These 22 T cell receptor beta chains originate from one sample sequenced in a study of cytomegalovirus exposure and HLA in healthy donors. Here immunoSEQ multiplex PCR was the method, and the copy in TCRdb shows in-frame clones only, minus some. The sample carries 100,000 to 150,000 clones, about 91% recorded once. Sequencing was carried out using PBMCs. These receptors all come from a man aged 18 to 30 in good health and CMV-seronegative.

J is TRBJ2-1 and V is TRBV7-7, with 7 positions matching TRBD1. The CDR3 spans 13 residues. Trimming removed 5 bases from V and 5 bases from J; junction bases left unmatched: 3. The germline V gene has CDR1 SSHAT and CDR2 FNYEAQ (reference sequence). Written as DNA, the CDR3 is TGTGCCAGCAGCCCCGACAGGGACAATGAGCAGTTCTTC. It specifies CASSPDRDNEQFF.

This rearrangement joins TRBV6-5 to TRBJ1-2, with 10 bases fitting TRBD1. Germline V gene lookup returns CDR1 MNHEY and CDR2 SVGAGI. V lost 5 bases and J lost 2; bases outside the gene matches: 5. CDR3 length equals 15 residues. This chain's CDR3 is CASSLWTGGNYGYTF. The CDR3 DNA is TGTGCCAGCAGTCTTTGGACAGGGGGAAACTATGGCTACACCTTC.

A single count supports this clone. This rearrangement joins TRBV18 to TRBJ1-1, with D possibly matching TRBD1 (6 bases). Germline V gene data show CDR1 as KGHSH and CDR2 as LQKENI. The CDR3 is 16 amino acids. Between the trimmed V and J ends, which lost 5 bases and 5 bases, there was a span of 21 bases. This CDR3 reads CASSSLQGRSETEAFF. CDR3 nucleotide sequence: TGTGCCAGCTCATCTTTACAGGGAAGGTCGGAGACTGAAGCTTTCTTT.

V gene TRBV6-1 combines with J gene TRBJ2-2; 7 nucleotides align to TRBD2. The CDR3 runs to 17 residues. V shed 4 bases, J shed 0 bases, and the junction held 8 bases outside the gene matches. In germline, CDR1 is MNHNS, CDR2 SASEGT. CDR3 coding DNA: TGTGCCAGCAGTGCCGAAGCTAGCGGAACGAACACCGGGGAGCTGTTTTTT. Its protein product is CASSAEASGTNTGELFF.

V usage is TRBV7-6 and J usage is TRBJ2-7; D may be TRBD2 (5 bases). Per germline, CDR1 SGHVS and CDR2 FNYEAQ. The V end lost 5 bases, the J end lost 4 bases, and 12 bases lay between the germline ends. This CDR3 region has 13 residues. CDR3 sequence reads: CASSQRERYEQYF. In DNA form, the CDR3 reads TGTGCCAGCAGCCAAAGGGAGCGGTACGAGCAGTACTTC.

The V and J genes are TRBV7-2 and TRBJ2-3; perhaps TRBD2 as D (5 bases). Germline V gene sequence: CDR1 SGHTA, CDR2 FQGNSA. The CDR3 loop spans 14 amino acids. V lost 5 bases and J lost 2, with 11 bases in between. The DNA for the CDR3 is TGTGCCAGCAGCCCCGGACTGAACACAGATACGCAGTATTTT. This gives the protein CASSPGLNTDTQYF.

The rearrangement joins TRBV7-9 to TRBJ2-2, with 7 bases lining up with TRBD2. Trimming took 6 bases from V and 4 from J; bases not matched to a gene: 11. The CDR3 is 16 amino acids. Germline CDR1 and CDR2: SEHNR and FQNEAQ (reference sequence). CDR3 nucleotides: TGTGCCAGCAGAGACAAGAGGGACTACCGCACCGGGGAGCTGTTTTTT. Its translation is CASRDKRDYRTGELFF.

CDR3 sequence: CASSQEGAGGHNEQFF. CDR3 DNA: TGCGCCAGCAGCCAAGAGGGAGCGGGGGGCCACAATGAGCAGTTCTTC. The chain recombines TRBV4-1 with TRBJ2-1; 9 nucleotides line up with TRBD2. This CDR3 has 16 residues. The V gene's germline CDR1 is MGHRA and CDR2 YSYEKL. Trimming at V came to 0 bases and at J to 5 bases, leaving 5 bases not matched to a gene.

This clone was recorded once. CDR3 nucleotide sequence: TGCGCCAGCAGCGGCGGGGGAACCACAGATACGCAGTATTTT. This sequence encodes CASSGGGTTDTQYF. The V gene is TRBV5-1, the J gene TRBJ2-3, with 7 bases fitting TRBD2. Germline-derived CDR1 and CDR2 are SGHRS and YFSETQ. This CDR3 contains 14 residues. With 4 bases clipped from V and 2 bases from J, the junction kept 4 bases outside the gene matches.

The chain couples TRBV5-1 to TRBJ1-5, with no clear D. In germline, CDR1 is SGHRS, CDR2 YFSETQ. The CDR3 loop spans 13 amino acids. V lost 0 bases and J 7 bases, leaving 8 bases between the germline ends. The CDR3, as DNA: TGCGCCAGCAGCTTGGCCCCCGGGCAGCCCCAGCATTTT. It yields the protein CASSLAPGQPQHF. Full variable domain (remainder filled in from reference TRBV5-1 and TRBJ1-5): KAGVTQTPRYLIKTRGQQVTLSCSPISGHRSVSWYQQTPGQGLQFLFEYFSETQRNKGNFPGRFSGRQFSNSRSEMNVSTLELGDSALYLCASSLAPGQPQHFGDGTRLSIL.

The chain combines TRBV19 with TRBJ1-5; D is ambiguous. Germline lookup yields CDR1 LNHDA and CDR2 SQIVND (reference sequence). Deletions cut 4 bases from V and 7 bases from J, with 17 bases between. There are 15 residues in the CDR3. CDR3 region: CASSKGPRVEQPQHF. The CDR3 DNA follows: TGTGCCAGTAGTAAGGGCCCGAGGGTCGAACAGCCCCAGCATTTT.

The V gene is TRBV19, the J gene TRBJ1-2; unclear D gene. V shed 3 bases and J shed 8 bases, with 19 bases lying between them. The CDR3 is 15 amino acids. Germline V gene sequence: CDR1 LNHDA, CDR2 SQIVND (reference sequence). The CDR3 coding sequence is TGTGCCAGTAGTATTAGTAAGCGGAGCTTCGGGGGCTACACCTTC. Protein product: CASSISKRSFGGYTF.

The CDR3 coding sequence is TGCGCCAGCGGAAGACAGGGAGGAGAGACCCAGTACTTC. Residues: CASGRQGGETQYF. The V call is TRBV4-1, the J call TRBJ2-5; TRBD1 is a possible D gene (7 bases). The CDR3 runs to 13 residues. CDR1 and CDR2 from the germline V gene are MGHRA and YSYEKL. Trimming took 8 bases from V and 4 from J, leaving 14 bases between them.

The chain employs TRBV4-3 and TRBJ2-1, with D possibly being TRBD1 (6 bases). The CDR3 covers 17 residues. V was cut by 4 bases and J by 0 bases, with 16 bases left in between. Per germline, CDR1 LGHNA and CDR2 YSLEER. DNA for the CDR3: TGCGCCAGCAGCCGAGACTTTGGGGGCAGCTCCTACAATGAGCAGTTCTTC. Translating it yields CASSRDFGGSSYNEQFF.

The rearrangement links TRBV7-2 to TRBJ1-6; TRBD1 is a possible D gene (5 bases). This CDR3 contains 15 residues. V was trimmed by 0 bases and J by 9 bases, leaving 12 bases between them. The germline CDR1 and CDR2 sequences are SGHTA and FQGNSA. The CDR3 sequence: CASSLAEGIASPLHF. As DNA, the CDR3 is TGTGCCAGCAGCTTAGCGGAGGGGATCGCTTCACCCCTCCACTTT. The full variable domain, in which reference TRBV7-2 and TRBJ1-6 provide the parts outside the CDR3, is GAGVSQSPSNKVTEKGKDVELRCDPISGHTALYWYRQSLGQGLEFLIYFQGNSAPDKSGLPSDRFSAERTGGSVSTLTIQRTQQEDSAVYLCASSLAEGIASPLHFGNGTRLTVT.

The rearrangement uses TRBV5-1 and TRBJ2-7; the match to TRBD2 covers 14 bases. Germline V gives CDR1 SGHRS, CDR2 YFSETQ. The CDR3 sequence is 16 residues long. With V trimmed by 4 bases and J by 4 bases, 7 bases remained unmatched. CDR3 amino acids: CASSKGLAGGSYEQYF. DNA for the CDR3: TGCGCCAGCAGCAAAGGACTAGCGGGAGGATCTTACGAGCAGTACTTC.

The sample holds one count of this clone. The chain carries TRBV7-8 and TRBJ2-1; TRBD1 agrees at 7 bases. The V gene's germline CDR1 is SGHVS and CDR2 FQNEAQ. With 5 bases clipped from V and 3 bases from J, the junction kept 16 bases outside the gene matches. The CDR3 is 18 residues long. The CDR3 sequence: CASSPTPMTGQIYNEQFF. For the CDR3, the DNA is TGTGCCAGCAGCCCCACTCCGATGACGGGACAGATCTACAATGAGCAGTTCTTC.

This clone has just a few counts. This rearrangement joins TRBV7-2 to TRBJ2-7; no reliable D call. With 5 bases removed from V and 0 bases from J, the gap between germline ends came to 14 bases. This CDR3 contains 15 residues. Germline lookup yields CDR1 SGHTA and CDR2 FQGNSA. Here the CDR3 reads CASSVEYSSSYEQYF. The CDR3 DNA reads TGTGCCAGCAGCGTTGAGTACAGCAGCTCCTACGAGCAGTACTTC.

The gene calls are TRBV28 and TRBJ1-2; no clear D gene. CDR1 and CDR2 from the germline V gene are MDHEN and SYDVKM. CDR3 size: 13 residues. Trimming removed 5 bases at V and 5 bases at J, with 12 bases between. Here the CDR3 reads CASSTPIGYGYTF. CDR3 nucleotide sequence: TGTGCCAGCAGTACTCCCATCGGGTATGGCTACACCTTC.

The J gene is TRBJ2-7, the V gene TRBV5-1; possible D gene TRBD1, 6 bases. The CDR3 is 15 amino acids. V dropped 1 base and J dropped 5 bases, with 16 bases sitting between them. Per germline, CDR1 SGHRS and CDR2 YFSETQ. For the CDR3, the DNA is TGCGCCAGCAGCTTGATCCGGGACATCGGAGACGAGCAGTACTTC. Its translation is CASSLIRDIGDEQYF.

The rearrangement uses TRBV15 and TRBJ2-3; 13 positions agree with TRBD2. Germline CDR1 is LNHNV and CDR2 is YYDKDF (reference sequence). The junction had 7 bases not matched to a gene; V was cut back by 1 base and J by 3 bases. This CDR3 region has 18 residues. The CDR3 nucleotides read TGTGCCACCAGCAGAGCATGGACTAGCGGGAGTGGTACAGATACGCAGTATTTT. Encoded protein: CATSRAWTSGSGTDTQYF.

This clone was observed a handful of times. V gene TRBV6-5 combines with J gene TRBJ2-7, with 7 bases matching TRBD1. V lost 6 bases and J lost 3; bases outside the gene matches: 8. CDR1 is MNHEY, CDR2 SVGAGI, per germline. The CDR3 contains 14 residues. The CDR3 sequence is CASSRRGQNYEQYF. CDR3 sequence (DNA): TGTGCCAGCAGCCGACGGGGACAGAACTACGAGCAGTACTTC.